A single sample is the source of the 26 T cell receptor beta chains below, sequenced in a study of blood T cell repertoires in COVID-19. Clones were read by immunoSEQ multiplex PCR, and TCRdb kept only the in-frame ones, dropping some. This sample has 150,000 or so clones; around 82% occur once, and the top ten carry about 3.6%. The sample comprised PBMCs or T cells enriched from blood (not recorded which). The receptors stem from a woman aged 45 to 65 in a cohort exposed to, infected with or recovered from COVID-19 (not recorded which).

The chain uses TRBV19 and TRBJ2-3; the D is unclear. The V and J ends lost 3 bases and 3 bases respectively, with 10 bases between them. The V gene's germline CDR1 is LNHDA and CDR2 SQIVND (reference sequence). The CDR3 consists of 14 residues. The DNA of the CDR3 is TGTGCCAGTAGTATCTTAGCTGAGACAGATACGCAGTATTTT. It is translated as CASSILAETDTQYF.

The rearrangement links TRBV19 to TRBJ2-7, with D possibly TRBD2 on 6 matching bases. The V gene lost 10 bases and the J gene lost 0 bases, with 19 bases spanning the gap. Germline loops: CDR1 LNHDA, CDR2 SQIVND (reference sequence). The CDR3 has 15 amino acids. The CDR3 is CATGFHGGSSYEQYF. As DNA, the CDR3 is TGTGCCACAGGCTTCCATGGAGGGAGCTCCTACGAGCAGTACTTC.

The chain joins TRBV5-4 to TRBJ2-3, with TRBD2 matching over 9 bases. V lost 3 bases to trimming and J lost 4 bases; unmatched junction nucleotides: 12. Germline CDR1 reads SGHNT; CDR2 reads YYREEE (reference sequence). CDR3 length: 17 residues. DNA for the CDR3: TGTGCCAGCAGCTCCCGGGGTTGGCGGGAGGGTGCAGATACGCAGTATTTT. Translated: CASSSRGWREGADTQYF.

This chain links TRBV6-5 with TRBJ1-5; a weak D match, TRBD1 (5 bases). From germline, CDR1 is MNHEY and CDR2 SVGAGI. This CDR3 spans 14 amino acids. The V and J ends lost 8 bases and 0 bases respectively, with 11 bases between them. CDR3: CASSTGRSNQPQHF. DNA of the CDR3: TGTGCCAGCTCCACAGGACGTAGCAATCAGCCCCAGCATTTT.

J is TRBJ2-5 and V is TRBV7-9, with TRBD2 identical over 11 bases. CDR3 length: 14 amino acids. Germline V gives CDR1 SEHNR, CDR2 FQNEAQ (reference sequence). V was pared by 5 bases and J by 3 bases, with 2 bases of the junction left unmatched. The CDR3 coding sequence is TGTGCCAGCAGCCTTAGCGGGAGGGAAGAGACCCAGTACTTC. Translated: CASSLSGREETQYF.

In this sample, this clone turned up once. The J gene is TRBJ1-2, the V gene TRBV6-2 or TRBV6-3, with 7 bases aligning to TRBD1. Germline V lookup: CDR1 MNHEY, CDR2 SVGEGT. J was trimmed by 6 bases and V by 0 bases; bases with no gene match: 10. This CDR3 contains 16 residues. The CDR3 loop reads CASSYSGPTGRDGYTF. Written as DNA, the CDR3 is TGTGCCAGCAGTTACTCGGGCCCGACAGGGCGGGATGGCTACACCTTC.

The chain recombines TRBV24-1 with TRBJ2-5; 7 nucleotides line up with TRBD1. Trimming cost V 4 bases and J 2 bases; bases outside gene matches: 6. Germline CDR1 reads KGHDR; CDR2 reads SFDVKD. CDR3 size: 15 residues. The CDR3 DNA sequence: TGTGCCACCAGTGACCACTTACAGGGGCAAGAGACCCAGTACTTC. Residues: CATSDHLQGQETQYF.

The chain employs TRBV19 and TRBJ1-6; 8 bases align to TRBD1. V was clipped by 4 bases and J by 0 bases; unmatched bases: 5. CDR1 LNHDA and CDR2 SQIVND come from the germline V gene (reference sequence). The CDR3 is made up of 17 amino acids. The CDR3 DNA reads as TGTGCCAGTAGTACCTCAGGGACAGGCTCCTATAATTCACCCCTCCACTTT. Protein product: CASSTSGTGSYNSPLHF.

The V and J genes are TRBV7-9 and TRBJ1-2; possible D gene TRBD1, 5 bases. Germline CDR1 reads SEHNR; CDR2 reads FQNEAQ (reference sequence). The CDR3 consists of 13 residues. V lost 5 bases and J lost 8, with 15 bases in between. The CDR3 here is CASSPPGEGGYTF. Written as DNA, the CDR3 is TGTGCCAGCAGCCCTCCGGGGGAAGGGGGCTACACCTTC.

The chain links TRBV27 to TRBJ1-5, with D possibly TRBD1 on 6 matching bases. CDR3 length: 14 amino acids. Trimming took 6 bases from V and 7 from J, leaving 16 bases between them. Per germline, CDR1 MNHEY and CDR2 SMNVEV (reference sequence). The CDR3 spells CASRLTGNRQPQHF. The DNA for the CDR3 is TGTGCCAGCAGACTCACAGGGAACCGCCAGCCCCAGCATTTT.

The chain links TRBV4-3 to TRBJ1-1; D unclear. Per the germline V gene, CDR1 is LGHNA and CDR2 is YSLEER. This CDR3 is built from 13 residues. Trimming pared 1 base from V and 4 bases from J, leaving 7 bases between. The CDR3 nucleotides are TGCGCCAGCAGCCAAGCTCTGAGCACTGAAGCTTTCTTT. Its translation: CASSQALSTEAFF.

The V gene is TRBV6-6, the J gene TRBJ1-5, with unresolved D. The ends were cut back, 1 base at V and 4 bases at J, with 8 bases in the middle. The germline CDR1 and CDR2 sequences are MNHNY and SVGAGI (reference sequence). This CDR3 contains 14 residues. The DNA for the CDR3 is TGTGCCAGCAGTTACTTGAATAGAAATCAGCCCCAGCATTTT. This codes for CASSYLNRNQPQHF.

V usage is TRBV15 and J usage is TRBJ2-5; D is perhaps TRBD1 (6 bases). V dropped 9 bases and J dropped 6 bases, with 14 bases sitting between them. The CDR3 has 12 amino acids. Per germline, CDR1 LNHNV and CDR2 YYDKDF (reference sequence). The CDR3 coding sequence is TGTGCCACTAATACAGGGAGACAGACCCAGTACTTC. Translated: CATNTGRQTQYF.

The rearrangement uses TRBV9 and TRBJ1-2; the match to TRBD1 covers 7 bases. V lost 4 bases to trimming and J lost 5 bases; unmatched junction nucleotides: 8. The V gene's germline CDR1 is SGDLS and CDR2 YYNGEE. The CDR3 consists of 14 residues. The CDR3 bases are TGTGCCAGCAGCCATGATGGGACAGCTTATGGCTACACCTTC. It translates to CASSHDGTAYGYTF.

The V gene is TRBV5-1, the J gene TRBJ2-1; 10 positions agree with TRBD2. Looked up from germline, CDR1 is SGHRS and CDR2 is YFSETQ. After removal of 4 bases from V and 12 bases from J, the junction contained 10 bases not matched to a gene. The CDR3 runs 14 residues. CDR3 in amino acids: CASSLGTSAQRQFF. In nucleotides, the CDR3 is TGCGCCAGCAGCCTCGGGACTAGCGCCCAAAGGCAGTTCTTC.

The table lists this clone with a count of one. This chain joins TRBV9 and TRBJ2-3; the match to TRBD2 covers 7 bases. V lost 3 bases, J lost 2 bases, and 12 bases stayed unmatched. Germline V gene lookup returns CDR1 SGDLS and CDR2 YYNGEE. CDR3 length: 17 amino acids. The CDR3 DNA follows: TGTGCCAGCAGCGGGGGGAGGGAGGGCCTTAACACAGATACGCAGTATTTT. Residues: CASSGGREGLNTDTQYF.

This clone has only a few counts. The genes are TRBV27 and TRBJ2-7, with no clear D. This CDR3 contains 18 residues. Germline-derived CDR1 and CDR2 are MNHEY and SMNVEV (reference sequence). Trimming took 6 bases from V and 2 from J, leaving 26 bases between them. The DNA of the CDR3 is TGTGCCAGCAGCTACTCAACTTCCACCCCCCTTTTGCCCTACGAGCAGTACTTC. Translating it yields CASSYSTSTPLLPYEQYF.

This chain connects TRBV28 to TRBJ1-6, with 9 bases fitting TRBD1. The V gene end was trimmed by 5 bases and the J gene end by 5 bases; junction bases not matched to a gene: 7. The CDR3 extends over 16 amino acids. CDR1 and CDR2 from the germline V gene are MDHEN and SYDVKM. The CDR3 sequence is CASSISDRGHNSPLHF. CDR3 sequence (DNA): TGTGCCAGCAGTATTTCGGACAGGGGCCATAATTCACCCCTCCACTTT.

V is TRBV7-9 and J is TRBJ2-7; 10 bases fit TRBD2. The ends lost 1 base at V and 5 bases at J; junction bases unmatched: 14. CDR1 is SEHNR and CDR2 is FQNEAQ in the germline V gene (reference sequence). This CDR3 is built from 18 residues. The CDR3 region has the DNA TGTGCCAGCAGCTTAGTTCTTGCTAGCGGGAGCGGGGCCCACGAGCAGTACTTC. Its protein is CASSLVLASGSGAHEQYF.

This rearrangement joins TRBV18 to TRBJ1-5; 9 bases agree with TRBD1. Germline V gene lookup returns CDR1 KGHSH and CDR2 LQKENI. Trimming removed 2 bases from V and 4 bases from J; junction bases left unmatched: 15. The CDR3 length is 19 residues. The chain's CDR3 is CASSPEAPGQGGSNQPQHF. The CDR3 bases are TGTGCCAGCTCACCAGAGGCCCCGGGACAGGGTGGGTCAAATCAGCCCCAGCATTTT.

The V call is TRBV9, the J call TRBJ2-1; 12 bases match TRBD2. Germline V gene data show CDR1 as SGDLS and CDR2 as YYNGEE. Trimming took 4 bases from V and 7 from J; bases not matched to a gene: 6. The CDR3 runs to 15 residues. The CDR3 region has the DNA TGTGCCAGCAGCCGCCTGACTAGCGGGAGTAATGAGCAGTTCTTC. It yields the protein CASSRLTSGSNEQFF.

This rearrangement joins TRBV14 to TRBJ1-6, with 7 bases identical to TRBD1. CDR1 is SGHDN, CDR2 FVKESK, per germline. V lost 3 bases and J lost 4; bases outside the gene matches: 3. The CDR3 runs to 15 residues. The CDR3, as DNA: TGTGCCAGCAGCCATCTGACAGGGTATAATTCACCCCTCCACTTT. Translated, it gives CASSHLTGYNSPLHF.

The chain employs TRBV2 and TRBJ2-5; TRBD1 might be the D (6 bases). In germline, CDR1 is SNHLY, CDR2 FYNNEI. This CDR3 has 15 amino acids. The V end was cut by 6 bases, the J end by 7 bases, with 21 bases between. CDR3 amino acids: CASRSYRDPAATQYF. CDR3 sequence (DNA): TGTGCCAGCAGATCATACAGGGACCCGGCGGCGACCCAGTACTTC.

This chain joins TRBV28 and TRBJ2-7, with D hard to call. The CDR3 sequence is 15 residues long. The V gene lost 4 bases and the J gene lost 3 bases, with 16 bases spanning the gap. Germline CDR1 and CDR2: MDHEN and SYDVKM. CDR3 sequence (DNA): TGTGCCAGCAGTTCGATAGCCTTGCATTACTACGAGCAGTACTTC. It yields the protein CASSSIALHYYEQYF.

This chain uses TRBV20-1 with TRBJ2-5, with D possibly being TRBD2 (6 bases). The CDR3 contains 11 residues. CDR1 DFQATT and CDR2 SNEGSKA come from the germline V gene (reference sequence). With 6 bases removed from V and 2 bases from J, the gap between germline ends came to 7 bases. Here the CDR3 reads CSARGQETQYF. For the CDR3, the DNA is TGCAGTGCCCGGGGGCAAGAGACCCAGTACTTC.

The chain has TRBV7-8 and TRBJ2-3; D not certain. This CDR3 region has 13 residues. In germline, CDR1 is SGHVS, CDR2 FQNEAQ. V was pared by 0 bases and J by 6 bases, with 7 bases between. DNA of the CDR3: TGTGCCAGCAGCTTAGCGAGATCGGATACGCAGTATTTT. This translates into CASSLARSDTQYF.